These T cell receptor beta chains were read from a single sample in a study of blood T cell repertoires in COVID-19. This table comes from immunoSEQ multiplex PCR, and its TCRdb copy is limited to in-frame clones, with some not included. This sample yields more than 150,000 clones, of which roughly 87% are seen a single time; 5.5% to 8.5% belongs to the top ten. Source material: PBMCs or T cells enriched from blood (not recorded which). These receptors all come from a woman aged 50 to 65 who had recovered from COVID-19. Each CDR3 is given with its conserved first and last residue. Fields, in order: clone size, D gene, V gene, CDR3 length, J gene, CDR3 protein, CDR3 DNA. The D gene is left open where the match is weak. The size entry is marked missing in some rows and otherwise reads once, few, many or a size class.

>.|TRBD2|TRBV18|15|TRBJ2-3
CASSPLAGFTDTQYF
TGTGCCAGCTCCCCACTAGCGGGGTTCACAGATACGCAGTATTTT
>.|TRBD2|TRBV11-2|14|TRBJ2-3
CASSLLLAGLTQYF
TGTGCCAGCAGCTTATTACTAGCGGGACTTACGCAGTATTTT
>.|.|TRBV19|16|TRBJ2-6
CASRAGFGNGANVLTF
TGTGCCAGTAGGGCTGGCTTCGGGAATGGGGCCAACGTCCTGACTTTC
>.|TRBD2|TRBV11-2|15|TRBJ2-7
CASSSSGSSSYEQYF
TGTGCCAGCAGCTCTAGCGGGTCGAGCTCCTACGAGCAGTACTTC
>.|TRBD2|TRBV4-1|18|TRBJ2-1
CASSQVLRGTSGNNEQFF
TGCGCCAGCAGCCAAGTCCTTAGGGGGACTAGCGGGAACAATGAGCAGTTCTTC
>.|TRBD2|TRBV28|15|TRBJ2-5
CASSLAGEIGETQYF
TGTGCCAGCAGTTTAGCGGGAGAAATCGGTGAGACCCAGTACTTC
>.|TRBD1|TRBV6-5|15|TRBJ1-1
CASRDRTGGYTEAFF
TGTGCCAGCAGGGATCGGACAGGGGGCTACACTGAAGCTTTCTTT
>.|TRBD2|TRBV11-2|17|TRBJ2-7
CASSSPGTSGSAYEQYF
TGTGCCAGCAGCTCACCCGGGACTAGCGGGAGCGCCTACGAGCAGTACTTC
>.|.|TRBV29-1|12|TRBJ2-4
CSVGDSQNIQYF
TGCAGCGTCGGTGACAGTCAAAACATTCAGTACTTC
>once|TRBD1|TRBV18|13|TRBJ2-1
CASSPTGAHEQFF
TGTGCCAGCTCACCTACAGGGGCCCATGAGCAGTTCTTC
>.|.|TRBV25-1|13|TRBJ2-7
CASGSGRLGEQYF
TGTGCCAGCGGGTCGGGTCGCTTAGGCGAGCAGTACTTC
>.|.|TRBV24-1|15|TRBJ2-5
CATSLDAGAQETQYF
TGTGCCACCAGTCTTGACGCGGGGGCCCAAGAGACCCAGTACTTC
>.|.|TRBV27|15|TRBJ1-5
CASSLVTGINQPQHF
TGTGCCAGCAGTTTAGTAACAGGGATAAATCAGCCCCAGCATTTT
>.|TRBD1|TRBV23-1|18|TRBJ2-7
CASSLRDRGPSIPYEQYF
TGCGCCAGCAGTCTCCGGGACAGGGGGCCCTCGATACCTTACGAGCAGTACTTC
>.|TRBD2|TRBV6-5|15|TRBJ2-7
CASSYPERGAYEQYF
TGTGCCAGCAGTTACCCAGAGCGGGGGGCCTACGAGCAGTACTTC
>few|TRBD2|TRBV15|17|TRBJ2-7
CATSRAGTSGTSSEQYF
TGTGCCACCAGCAGGGCGGGGACTAGCGGGACCTCTAGCGAGCAGTACTTC
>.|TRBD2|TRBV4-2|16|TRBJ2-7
CASSREKREVFDEQYF
TGTGCCAGCAGCCGAGAAAAGCGGGAGGTTTTCGACGAGCAGTACTTC
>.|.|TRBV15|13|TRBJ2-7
CATSREPRWEQYF
TGTGCCACCAGCAGAGAGCCGAGGTGGGAGCAGTACTTC
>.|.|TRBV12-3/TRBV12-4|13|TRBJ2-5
CASTILGQETQYF
TGTGCCAGCACCATACTAGGACAAGAGACCCAGTACTTC
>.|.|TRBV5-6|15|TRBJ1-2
CASSPADRLNYGYTF
TGTGCCAGCAGCCCCGCTGACAGGCTGAACTATGGCTACACCTTC
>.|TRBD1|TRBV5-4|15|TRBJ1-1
CASSLPGQMNTEAFF
TGTGCCAGCAGCTTGCCGGGACAGATGAACACTGAAGCTTTCTTT
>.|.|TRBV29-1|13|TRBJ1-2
CSVEDRQGKSYTF
TGCAGCGTTGAAGATCGGCAGGGGAAAAGCTACACCTTC
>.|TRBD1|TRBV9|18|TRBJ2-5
CASSVGVWDRGVQETQYF
TGTGCCAGCAGCGTAGGGGTCTGGGACAGGGGGGTTCAAGAGACCCAGTACTTC
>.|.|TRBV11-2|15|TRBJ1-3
CASSGDKARGNTIYF
TGTGCCAGCAGCGGGGACAAGGCGCGTGGAAACACCATATATTTT
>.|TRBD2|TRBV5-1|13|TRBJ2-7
CATSSREGYEQYF
TGCGCCACCTCTTCGAGGGAGGGTTACGAGCAGTACTTC
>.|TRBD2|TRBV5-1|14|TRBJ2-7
CASSLGLAGDEQYF
TGCGCCAGCAGCTTGGGACTAGCGGGAGACGAGCAGTACTTC
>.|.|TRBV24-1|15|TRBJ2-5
CATSGGPGVQETQYF
TGTGCCACCAGTGGCGGGCCAGGGGTCCAAGAGACCCAGTACTTC
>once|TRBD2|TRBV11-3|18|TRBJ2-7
CASSLEVRLAGGSYEQYF
TGTGCCAGCAGCTTAGAGGTACGCCTAGCGGGAGGCTCCTACGAGCAGTACTTC
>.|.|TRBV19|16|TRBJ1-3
CASRTSTGNGRNTIYF
TGTGCCAGTAGGACATCGACAGGTAACGGAAGAAACACCATATATTTT
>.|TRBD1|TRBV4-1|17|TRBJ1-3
CASSQGPGGSSGNTIYF
TGCGCCAGCAGCCAAGGTCCAGGGGGTAGCTCTGGAAACACCATATATTTT
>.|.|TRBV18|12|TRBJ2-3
CASSDEGHRQYF
TGTGCCAGCTCGGATGAGGGACACAGGCAGTATTTT
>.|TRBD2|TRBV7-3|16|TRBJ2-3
CASSLNLAGNTDTQYF
TGTGCCAGCAGCTTAAACCTAGCGGGGAACACAGATACGCAGTATTTT
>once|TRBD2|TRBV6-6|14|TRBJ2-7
CASTPGLAAYEQYF
TGTGCCAGCACCCCGGGACTAGCGGCCTACGAGCAGTACTTC
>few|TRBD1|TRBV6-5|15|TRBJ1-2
CASSRNRDSSDGYTF
TGTGCCAGCAGCAGAAACCGGGACAGTTCAGATGGCTACACCTTC
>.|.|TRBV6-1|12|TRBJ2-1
CASSETVNEQFF
TGTGCCAGCAGTGAAACGGTAAATGAGCAGTTCTTC
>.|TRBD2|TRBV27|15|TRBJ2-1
CASSPTPGLYNEQFF
TGTGCCAGCAGTCCAACACCGGGACTATACAATGAGCAGTTCTTC
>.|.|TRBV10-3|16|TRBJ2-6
CAISEKAPSGANVLTF
TGTGCCATCAGTGAGAAAGCGCCGTCTGGGGCCAACGTCCTGACTTTC
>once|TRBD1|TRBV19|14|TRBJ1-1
CASSIRTGVSEAFF
TGTGCCAGTAGTATTCGGACAGGGGTGTCTGAAGCTTTCTTT